The sequence of this T cell receptor (beta chain) was determined in a study of Ad26.COV2.S vaccination and SARS-CoV-2 variants. Study at large: Ad26.COV2.S was injected intramuscularly once or twice, 56 days apart. Study observations and caveats: Reported post-vaccination CD8+ and CD4+ T cell responses to spike showed substantial breadth.

Treatment reported: 15 to 20 received Ad26.COV2.S at low or high dose, single or two shots; about five received placebo; per-sample allocation not given. All samples were drawn on day 63, counting from the first vaccine or placebo injection. In the case of this clone: Its target is not known.

Germline V CDR1 and CDR2: MNHEY, SMNVEV (reference sequence). The CDR3 has 15 residues. J lost 7 bases, V lost 3 bases, and 4 bases had no gene match. Clones were read by immunoSEQ multiplex PCR, and TCRdb kept only the in-frame ones, dropping some. Of 240,000 or so clones listed, 85% to 90% are singletons. The chain uses TRBV27 and TRBJ1-4; 11 nucleotides agree with TRBD1. The sequence was collected from a person between 18 and 59 years old who received the Ad26.COV2.S COVID-19 vaccine or a placebo. The specimen was peripheral blood, collected in a trial of Ad26.COV2.S vaccine versus placebo. In nucleotides, the CDR3 is TGTGCCAGCAGTTTGTCAGGGACAGGGGGTGAAAAACTGTTTTTT. It encodes CASSLSGTGGEKLFF.